This TCR beta chain was recovered during a study of cytomegalovirus exposure and HLA in healthy donors. The overall study: Of around 410 genotyped donors, 81% grouped in the Caucasian-associated ancestry cluster. Study results and limitations: Later analysis found that TCR beta chains associated with HLA were more clonally expanded than other, equally common chains.

Notes on this clone: Its specificity is not known.

The germline V gene has CDR1 MDHEN and CDR2 SYDVKM. Trimming cost V 5 bases and J 7 bases; bases outside gene matches: 4. The CDR3 length is 12 residues. The PCR was carried out with 60 Vbeta primers and 13 Jbeta primers. Method: immunoSEQ multiplex PCR; TCRdb's copy keeps in-frame clones and lacks some. The sample consists of about 130,000 clones, about 80% of them appearing once. The receptor's source is a man in his thirties or forties in good health and CMV-seropositive. The rearrangement links TRBV28 to TRBJ1-2; 7 nucleotides agree with TRBD1. Sample: PBMCs. The CDR3 DNA reads TGTGCCAGCAGTACGACAGGGATTGGCTACACCTTC. Amino acids: CASSTTGIGYTF.